The following is a T cell receptor beta chain sequence with its context. Its antigen is unknown. An expanded emulsion RT-PCR with primers for all TCR V genes paired CD8+ T cell chains. The entry originates in a study of T cell repertoires in breast cancer. Study as a whole: Samples were breast cancer tumors, lymph nodes and blood from patients, and control blood.

General observations from the study: Discarding singleton TCRs may have missed genuine antitumor clones. Shared TCRs favored TRBV7, possibly from tumor recognition or primer mispriming.

A second nested PCR with blocking oligonucleotides suppressed unpaired genes. Each emulsion RT-PCR master mix held 5,000-250,000 T cells with C-region, Stepout and V-region primers. TCRdb re-called the emulsion pairing reads with MiXCR, one entry per CDR3 protein. The sample consists of about 40,000 distinct CDR3 sequences, under 50% of them appearing once. Looked up from germline, CDR1 is SGHDN and CDR2 is FVKESK. With 1 base removed from V and 0 bases from J, the gap between germline ends came to 7 bases. This CDR3 is built from 14 residues. The chain recombines TRBV14 with TRBJ2-7; D may be TRBD1 (6 bases). Sample: CD8+ T cells. This sequence originates from a pool of human donors with breast cancer or a healthy control (not recorded which). DNA of the CDR3: TGTGCCAGCAGCCAAGTGGGACACTCCTACGAGCAGTACTTC. Residues: CASSQVGHSYEQYF.